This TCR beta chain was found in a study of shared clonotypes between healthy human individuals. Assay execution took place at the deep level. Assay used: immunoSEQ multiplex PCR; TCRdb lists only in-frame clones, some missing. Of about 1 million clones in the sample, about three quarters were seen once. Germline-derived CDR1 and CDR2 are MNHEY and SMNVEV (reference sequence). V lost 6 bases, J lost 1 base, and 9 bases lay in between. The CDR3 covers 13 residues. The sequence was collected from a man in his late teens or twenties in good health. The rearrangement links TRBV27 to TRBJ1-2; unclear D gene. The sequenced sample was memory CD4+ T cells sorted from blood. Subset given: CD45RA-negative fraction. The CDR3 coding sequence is TGTGCCAGCAGACTCGACGGTAACTATGGCTACACCTTC. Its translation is CASRLDGNYGYTF.